Listed below are T cell receptor beta chains from one sample, sequenced in a study of OX40 agonist ivuxolimab in advanced cancers. Produced via immunoSEQ multiplex PCR; TCRdb's table is partial and in-frame only. The data hold around 83,000 clones, with approximately 88% observed a single time. This specimen consisted of CD4+ or CD8+ T cells sorted from blood, obtained in a trial of the OX40 agonist ivuxolimab. The receptors originated from an adult with an advanced solid tumor such as melanoma, head and neck, liver or kidney cancer. The CDR3 runs from the conserved cysteine through the conserved F or W. The order of the fields is V gene, clone size, D gene, J gene, CDR3 protein, CDR3 DNA. A D gene is named only where the DNA matches it firmly. Rows give clone size only sometimes, using once, few, many, or a class for an expanded clone.

V: TRBV15
size: .
D: .
J: TRBJ1-5
CDR3: CATSLSRTLSNQPQHF
DNA: TGTGCCACCAGCCTCTCCCGGACGCTTAGCAATCAGCCCCAGCATTTT

V: TRBV5-1
size: .
D: .
J: TRBJ1-1
CDR3: CASRFRDTAPEAFF
DNA: TGCGCCAGCAGGTTCCGGGACACCGCCCCTGAAGCTTTCTTT

V: TRBV12-5
size: few
D: .
J: TRBJ2-2
CDR3: CASGFWAQVNWELFF
DNA: TGTGCTAGTGGTTTTTGGGCACAGGTGAATTGGGAGCTGTTTTTT

V: TRBV19
size: .
D: .
J: TRBJ2-6
CDR3: CASRGFSGANVLTF
DNA: TGTGCCAGTCGAGGATTCTCTGGGGCCAACGTCCTGACTTTC

V: TRBV19
size: .
D: .
J: TRBJ1-1
CDR3: CASSISKQGGGVAFF
DNA: TGTGCCAGTAGTATAAGTAAACAGGGTGGCGGGGTAGCTTTCTTT

V: TRBV7-3
size: .
D: TRBD2
J: TRBJ2-1
CDR3: CASSRLAGGPSSYNEQFF
DNA: TGTGCCAGCAGCCGACTAGCGGGGGGACCAAGCTCCTACAATGAGCAGTTCTTC

V: TRBV6-6
size: once
D: TRBD2
J: TRBJ2-1
CDR3: CASSYRTSGGAHEQFF
DNA: TGTGCCAGCAGTTACCGTACTAGCGGGGGGGCCCATGAGCAGTTCTTC

V: TRBV5-1
size: .
D: .
J: TRBJ1-1
CDR3: CASSLEGFLDTEAFF
DNA: TGCGCCAGCAGTCTCGAGGGCTTTTTGGACACTGAAGCTTTCTTT

V: TRBV4-2
size: once
D: TRBD2
J: TRBJ2-2
CDR3: CASERGAGELFF
DNA: TGTGCCAGCGAGCGGGGGGCCGGGGAGCTGTTTTTT

V: TRBV10-3
size: .
D: .
J: TRBJ1-2
CDR3: CAIRGTADYGYTF
DNA: TGTGCCATCAGGGGGACGGCGGACTATGGCTACACCTTC

V: TRBV6-4
size: .
D: .
J: TRBJ1-5
CDR3: CASSEDGSSNQPQHF
DNA: TGTGCCAGCAGTGAAGACGGTAGTAGCAATCAGCCCCAGCATTTT

V: TRBV5-1
size: .
D: TRBD1
J: TRBJ1-1
CDR3: CASSSRRTGQNTEAFF
DNA: TGCGCCAGCAGCTCCCGTCGGACAGGGCAAAACACTGAAGCTTTCTTT

V: TRBV7-8
size: .
D: .
J: TRBJ2-7
CDR3: CASSFPGTEQYF
DNA: TGTGCCAGCAGCTTCCCGGGGACTGAGCAGTACTTC

V: TRBV19
size: .
D: .
J: TRBJ1-1
CDR3: CASSLSGTGRMNTEAFF
DNA: TGTGCCAGTTCACTCTCGGGGACCGGACGAATGAACACTGAAGCTTTCTTT

V: TRBV4-3
size: .
D: TRBD2
J: TRBJ2-7
CDR3: CASSQEVLLAGETYEQYF
DNA: TGCGCCAGCAGCCAAGAGGTTCTTTTAGCGGGAGAAACCTACGAGCAGTACTTC

V: TRBV6-5
size: once
D: TRBD1
J: TRBJ1-1
CDR3: CASSYSNAGGTEAFF
DNA: TGTGCCAGCAGTTACTCTAATGCAGGGGGAACTGAAGCTTTCTTT

V: TRBV5-4
size: .
D: TRBD1
J: TRBJ1-5
CDR3: CASSRDRGQEQPQHF
DNA: TGTGCCAGCAGCCGTGACAGGGGGCAGGAACAGCCCCAGCATTTT